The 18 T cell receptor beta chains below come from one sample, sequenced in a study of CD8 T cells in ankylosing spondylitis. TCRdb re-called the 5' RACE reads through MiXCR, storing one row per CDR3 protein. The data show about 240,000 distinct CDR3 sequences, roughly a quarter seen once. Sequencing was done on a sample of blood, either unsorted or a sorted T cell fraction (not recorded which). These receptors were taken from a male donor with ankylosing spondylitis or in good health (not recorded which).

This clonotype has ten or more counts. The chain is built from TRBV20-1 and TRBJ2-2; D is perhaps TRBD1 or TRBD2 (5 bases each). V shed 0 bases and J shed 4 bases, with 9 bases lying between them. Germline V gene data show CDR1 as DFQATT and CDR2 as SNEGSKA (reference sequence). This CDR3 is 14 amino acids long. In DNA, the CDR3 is TGCAGTGCTAGAGATCCGGGGCGCACCGGGGAGCTGTTTTTT. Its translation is CSARDPGRTGELFF.

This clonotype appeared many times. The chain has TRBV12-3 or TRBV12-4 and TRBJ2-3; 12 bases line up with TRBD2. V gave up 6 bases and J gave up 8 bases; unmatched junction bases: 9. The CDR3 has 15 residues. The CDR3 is CASRILAGGFGTQYF. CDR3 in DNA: TGTGCCAGCAGGATACTAGCGGGGGGCTTCGGTACGCAGTATTTT.

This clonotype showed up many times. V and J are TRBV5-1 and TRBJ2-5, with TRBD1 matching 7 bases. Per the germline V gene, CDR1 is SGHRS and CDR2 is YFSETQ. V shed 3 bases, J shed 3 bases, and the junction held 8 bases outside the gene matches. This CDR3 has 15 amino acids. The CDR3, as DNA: TGCGCCAGCAGCTCAACCGGGACAGAGAAAGAGACCCAGTACTTC. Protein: CASSSTGTEKETQYF.

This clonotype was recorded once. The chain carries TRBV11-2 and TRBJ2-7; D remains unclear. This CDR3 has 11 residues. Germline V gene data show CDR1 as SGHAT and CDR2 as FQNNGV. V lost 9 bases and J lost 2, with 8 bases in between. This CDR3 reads CASRSTYEQYF. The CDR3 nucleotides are TGTGCCAGTCGTAGCACCTACGAGCAGTACTTC.

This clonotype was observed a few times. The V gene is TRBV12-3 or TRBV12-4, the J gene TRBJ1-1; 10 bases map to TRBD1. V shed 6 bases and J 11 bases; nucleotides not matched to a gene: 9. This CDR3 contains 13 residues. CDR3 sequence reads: CASSSQDRGEAFF. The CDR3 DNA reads TGTGCCAGCAGCTCACAGGACAGGGGGGAGGCTTTCTTT.

Here the CDR3 DNA reads TGCAGTGCACCTTTAGAGACCCAGTACTTC. Amino acid sequence: CSAPLETQYF. The chain has TRBV20-1 and TRBJ2-5; D gene unclear. This CDR3 has 10 amino acids. Trimming shortened V by 6 bases and J by 4 bases, and 6 bases separated the two germline ends. Looked up from germline, CDR1 is DFQATT and CDR2 is SNEGSKA (reference sequence).

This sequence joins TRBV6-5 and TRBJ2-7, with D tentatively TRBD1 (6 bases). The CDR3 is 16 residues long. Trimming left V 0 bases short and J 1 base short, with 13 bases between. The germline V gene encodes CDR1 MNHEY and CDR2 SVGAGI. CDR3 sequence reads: CASSYSRAGASYEQYF. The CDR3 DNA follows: TGTGCCAGCAGTTACTCGAGGGCAGGGGCTTCCTACGAGCAGTACTTC.

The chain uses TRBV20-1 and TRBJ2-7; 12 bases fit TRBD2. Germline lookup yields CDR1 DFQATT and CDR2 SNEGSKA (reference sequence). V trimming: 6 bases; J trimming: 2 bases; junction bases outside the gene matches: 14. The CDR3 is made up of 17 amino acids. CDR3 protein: CSAASITSGGSAYEQYF. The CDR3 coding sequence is TGCAGTGCCGCCTCTATCACTAGCGGGGGGTCCGCCTACGAGCAGTACTTC.

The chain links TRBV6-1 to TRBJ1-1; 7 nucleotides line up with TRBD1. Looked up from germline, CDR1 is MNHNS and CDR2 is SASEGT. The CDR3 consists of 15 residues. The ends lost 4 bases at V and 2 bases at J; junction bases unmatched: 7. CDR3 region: CASSGNRGSNTEAFF. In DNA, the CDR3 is TGTGCCAGCAGTGGCAACAGGGGTAGTAACACTGAAGCTTTCTTT.

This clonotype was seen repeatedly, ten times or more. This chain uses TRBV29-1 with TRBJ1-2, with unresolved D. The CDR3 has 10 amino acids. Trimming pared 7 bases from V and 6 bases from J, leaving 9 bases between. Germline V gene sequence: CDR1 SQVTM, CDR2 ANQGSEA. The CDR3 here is CSDKDDGYTF. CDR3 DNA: TGCAGCGACAAGGACGATGGCTACACCTTC.

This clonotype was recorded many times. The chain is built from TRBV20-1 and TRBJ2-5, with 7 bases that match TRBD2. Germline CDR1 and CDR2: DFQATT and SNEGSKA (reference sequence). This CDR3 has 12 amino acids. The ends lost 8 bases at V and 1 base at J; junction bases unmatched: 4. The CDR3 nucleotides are TGCAGTCCCTGGGGGGGCCAAGAGACCCAGTACTTC. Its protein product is CSPWGGQETQYF.

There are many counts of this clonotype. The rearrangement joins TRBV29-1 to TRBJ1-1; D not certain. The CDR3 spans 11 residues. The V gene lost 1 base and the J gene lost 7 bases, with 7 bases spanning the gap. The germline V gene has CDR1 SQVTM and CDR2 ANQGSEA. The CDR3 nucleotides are TGCAGCGTTGAAGTGGCGATTGAAGCTTTCTTT. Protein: CSVEVAIEAFF.

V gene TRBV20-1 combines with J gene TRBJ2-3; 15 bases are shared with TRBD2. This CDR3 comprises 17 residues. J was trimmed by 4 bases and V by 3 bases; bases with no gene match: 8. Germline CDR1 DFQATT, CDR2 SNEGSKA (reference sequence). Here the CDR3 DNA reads TGCAGTGCTAGCGCCGGACTAGCGGGGGGGGGCCCAGATACGCAGTATTTT. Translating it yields CSASAGLAGGGPDTQYF.

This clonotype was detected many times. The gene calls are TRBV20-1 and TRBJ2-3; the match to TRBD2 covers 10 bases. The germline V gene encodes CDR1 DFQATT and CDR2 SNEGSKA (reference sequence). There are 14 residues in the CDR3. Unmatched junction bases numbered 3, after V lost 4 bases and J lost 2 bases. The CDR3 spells CSAIGLAATDTQYF. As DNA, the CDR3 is TGCAGTGCTATTGGACTAGCGGCCACAGATACGCAGTATTTT.

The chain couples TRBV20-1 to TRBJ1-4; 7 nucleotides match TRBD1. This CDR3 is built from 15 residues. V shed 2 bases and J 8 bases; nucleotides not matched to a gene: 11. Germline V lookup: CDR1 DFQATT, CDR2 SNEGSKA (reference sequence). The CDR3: CSARPPWQGEEKLFF. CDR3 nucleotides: TGCAGTGCTAGACCCCCATGGCAGGGGGAAGAAAAACTGTTTTTT.

CDR3 sequence reads: CSAGGPDGNEQFF. In nucleotides, the CDR3 is TGCAGTGCTGGGGGACCGGACGGCAATGAGCAGTTCTTC. The chain links TRBV20-1 to TRBJ2-1; D could derive from TRBD1 or TRBD2 (5 bases each). Looked up from germline, CDR1 is DFQATT and CDR2 is SNEGSKA (reference sequence). V was cut by 5 bases and J by 6 bases, with 14 bases left in between. This CDR3 has 13 amino acids.

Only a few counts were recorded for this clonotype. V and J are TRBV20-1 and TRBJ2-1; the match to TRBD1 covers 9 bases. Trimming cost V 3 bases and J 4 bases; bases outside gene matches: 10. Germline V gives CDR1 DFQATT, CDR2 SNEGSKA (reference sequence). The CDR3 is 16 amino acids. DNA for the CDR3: TGCAGTGCTAGTCGGGACAGGGCACTCACGTACAATGAGCAGTTCTTC. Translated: CSASRDRALTYNEQFF.

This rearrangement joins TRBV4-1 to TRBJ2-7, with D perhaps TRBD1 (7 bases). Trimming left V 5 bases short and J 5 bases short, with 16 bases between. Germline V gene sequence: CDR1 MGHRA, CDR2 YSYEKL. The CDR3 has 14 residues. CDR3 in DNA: TGCGCCAGCAGCGAACCCAGGGGGGAGAACGAGCAGTACTTC. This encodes CASSEPRGENEQYF.